This TCR beta chain was profiled in a study of Graves' ophthalmopathy and Graves' hyperthyroidism. V was trimmed by 3 bases and J by 4 bases, leaving 7 bases between them. The CDR3 loop spans 13 amino acids. Per germline, CDR1 SGHVS and CDR2 FNYEAQ. Amplified material comprised TCR beta CDR3 regions derived from RNA transcripts. After a first-round RT-PCR with HTBI primers, a second-round multiplex PCR was run. From the multiplex PCR reads, TCRdb called clonotypes with MiXCR, one entry per CDR3 protein. Among about 500,000 distinct CDR3 sequences listed, approximately 37% were seen once. Source material: peripheral blood or thyroid tissue (not recorded which). The sequence was collected from an adult man with Graves' hyperthyroidism. V gene TRBV7-6 combines with J gene TRBJ1-5; D not resolved. Here the CDR3 reads CASSFGANQPQHF. The CDR3 DNA follows: TGTGCCAGCAGCTTTGGTGCGAATCAGCCCCAGCATTTT.